The TCR beta chain described here comes from a study of blood T cells in healthy people across ages. Sample-barcoded 5' priming and a J-beta primer mix drove a second PCR of roughly 6 to 12 cycles. TCRdb re-called the 5' RACE reads with MiXCR, one entry per CDR3 protein. The sample shows about 930,000 distinct CDR3 sequences, 25% to 30% of them seen only once. The CDR3 sequence is 13 residues long. Between the trimmed V and J ends, which lost 1 base and 3 bases, there was a span of 6 bases. Germline V gives CDR1 LGHNT, CDR2 FRNRAP. This clonotype was seen only a few times. These data are also associated with another study on T cells of mothers and their children. From that study: Relative to unrelated pairs, biologically related mother-child dyads exhibited marginally greater, non-significant overlap.

Sequencing was carried out using blood. The V call is TRBV12-5, the J call TRBJ1-1; D is undetermined. This receptor was taken from a woman in her thirties or forties in good health. CDR3 in DNA: TGTGCTAGTGGTTTGGAAGGTCACACTGAAGCTTTCTTT. It translates to CASGLEGHTEAFF.